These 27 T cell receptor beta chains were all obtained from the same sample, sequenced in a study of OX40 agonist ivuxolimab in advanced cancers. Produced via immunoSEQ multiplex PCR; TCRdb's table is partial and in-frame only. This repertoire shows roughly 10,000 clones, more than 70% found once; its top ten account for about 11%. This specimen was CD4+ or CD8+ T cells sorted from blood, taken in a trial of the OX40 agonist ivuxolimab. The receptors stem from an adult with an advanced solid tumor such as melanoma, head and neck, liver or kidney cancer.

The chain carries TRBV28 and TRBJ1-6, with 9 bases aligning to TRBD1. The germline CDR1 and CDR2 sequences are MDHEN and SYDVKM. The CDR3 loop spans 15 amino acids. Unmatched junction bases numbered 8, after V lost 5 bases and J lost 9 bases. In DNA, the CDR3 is TGTGCCAGCAGTATCGGGACAGGGTTAGGTTCACCCCTCCACTTT. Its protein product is CASSIGTGLGSPLHF.

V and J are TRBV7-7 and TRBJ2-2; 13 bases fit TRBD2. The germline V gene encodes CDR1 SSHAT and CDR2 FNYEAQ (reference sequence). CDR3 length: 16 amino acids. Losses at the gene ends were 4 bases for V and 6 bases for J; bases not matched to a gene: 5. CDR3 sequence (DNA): TGTGCCAGCAGCTCCCGGACTAGCGGGGGTGCCGGGGAGCTGTTTTTT. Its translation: CASSSRTSGGAGELFF.

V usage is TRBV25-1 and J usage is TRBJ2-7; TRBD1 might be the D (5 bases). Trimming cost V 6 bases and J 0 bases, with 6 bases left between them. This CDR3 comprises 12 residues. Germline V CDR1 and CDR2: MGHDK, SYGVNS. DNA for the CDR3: TGTGCCAGCAGGGGGCTCTCCTACGAGCAGTACTTC. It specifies CASRGLSYEQYF.

As DNA, the CDR3 is TGTGCCAGCAGCACAGGGGGGTCGGACGAGCAGTACTTC. Amino acid sequence: CASSTGGSDEQYF. This rearrangement joins TRBV7-9 to TRBJ2-7; 8 bases align to TRBD1. V was pared by 5 bases and J by 5 bases, with 5 bases of the junction left unmatched. Germline CDR1 and CDR2: SEHNR and FQNEAQ (reference sequence). This CDR3 has 13 residues.

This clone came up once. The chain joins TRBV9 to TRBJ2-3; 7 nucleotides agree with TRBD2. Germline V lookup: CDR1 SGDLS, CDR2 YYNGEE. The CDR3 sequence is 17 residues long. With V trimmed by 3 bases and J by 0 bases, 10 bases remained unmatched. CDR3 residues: CASSARDYQTSTDTQYF. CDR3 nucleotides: TGTGCCAGCAGCGCTAGGGACTACCAGACTAGCACAGATACGCAGTATTTT.

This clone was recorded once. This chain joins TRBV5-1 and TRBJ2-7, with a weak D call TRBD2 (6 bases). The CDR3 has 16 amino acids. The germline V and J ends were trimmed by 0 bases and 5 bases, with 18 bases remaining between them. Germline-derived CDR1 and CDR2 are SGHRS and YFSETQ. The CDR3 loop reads CASSLDGPGRSDEQYF. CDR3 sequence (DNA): TGCGCCAGCAGCTTGGATGGGCCAGGGAGGAGCGACGAGCAGTACTTC. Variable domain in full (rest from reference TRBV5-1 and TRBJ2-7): KAGVTQTPRYLIKTRGQQVTLSCSPISGHRSVSWYQQTPGQGLQFLFEYFSETQRNKGNFPGRFSGRQFSNSRSEMNVSTLELGDSALYLCASSLDGPGRSDEQYFGPGTRLTVT.

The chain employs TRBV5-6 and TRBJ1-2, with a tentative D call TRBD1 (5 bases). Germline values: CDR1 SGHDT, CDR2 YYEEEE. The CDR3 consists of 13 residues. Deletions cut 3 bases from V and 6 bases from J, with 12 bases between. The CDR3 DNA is TGTGCCAGCAGCTCAACCGGGACGGATGGCTACACCTTC. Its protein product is CASSSTGTDGYTF.

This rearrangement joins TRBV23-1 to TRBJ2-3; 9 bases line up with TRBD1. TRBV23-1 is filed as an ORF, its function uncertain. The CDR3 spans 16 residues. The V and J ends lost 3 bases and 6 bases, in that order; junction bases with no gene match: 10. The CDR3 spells CASSHQQGARVDTQYF. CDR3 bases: TGCGCCAGCAGTCACCAACAGGGGGCGCGGGTCGATACGCAGTATTTT.

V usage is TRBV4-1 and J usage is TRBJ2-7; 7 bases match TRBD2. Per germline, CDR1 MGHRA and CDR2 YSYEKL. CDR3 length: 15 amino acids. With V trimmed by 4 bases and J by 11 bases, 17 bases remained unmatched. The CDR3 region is CASSPEAGPPLEEYF. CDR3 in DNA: TGCGCCAGCAGCCCTGAAGCGGGGCCCCCTCTGGAGGAGTACTTC.

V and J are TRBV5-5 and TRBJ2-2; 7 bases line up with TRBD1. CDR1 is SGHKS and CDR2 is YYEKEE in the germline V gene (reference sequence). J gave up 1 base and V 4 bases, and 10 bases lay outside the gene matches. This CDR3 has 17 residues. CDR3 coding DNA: TGTGCCAGCAGCCTCACCCCCCGGACAGGGAACACCGGGGAGCTGTTTTTT. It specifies CASSLTPRTGNTGELFF.

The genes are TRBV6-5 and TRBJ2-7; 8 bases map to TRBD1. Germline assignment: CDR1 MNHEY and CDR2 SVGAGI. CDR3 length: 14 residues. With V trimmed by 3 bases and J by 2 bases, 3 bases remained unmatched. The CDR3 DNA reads TGTGCCAGCAGTTATCTGACAGGGGCCTACGAGCAGTACTTC. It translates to CASSYLTGAYEQYF.

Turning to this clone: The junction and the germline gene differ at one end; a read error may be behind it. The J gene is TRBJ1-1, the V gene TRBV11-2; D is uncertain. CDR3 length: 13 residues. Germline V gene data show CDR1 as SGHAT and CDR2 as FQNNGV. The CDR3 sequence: CASSNTQNSEAFF. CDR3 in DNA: TGTGCCAGCAGCAATACACAGAACTCTGAAGCTTTCTTT.

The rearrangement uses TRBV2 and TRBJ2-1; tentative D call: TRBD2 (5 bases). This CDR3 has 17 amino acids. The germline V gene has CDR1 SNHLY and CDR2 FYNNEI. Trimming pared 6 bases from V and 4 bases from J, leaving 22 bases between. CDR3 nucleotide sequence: TGTGCCAGCAGCCCCGAGGGAGAGGTTGCGGTTTACAATGAGCAGTTCTTC. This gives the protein CASSPEGEVAVYNEQFF.

CDR3 DNA sequence: TGTGCCAGTCCCGAACGGGGAGGCCAGTGGACCGGGGAGCTGTTTTTT. Translation: CASPERGGQWTGELFF. The chain links TRBV9 to TRBJ2-2; the D gene is possibly TRBD2 (6 bases). The germline V gene encodes CDR1 SGDLS and CDR2 YYNGEE. V was shortened by 8 bases and J by 5 bases, with 22 bases between the two germline ends. This CDR3 has 16 residues.

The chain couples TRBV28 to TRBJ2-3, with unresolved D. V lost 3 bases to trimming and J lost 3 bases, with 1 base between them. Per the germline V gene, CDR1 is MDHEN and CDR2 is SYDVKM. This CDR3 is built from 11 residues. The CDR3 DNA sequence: TGTGCCAGCAGTTTGACAGATACGCAGTATTTT. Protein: CASSLTDTQYF.

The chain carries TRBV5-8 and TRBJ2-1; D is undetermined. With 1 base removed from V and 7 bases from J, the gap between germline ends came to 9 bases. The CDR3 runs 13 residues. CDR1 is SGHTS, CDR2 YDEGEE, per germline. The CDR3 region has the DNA TGTGCCAGCAGCTTGCGGCTCTTTAATGAGCAGTTCTTC. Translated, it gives CASSLRLFNEQFF.

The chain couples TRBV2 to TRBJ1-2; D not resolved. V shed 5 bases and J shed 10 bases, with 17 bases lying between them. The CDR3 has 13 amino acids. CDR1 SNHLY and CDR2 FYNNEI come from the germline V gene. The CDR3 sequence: CASSPLRDNPYTF. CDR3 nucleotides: TGTGCCAGCAGTCCCTTAAGGGATAACCCCTACACCTTC.

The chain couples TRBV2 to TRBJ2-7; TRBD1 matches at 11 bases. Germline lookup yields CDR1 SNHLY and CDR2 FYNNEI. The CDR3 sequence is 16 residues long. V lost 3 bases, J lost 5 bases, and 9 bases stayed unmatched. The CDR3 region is CASSENGQGAIHEQYF. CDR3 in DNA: TGTGCCAGCAGTGAGAACGGACAGGGGGCGATCCACGAGCAGTACTTC.

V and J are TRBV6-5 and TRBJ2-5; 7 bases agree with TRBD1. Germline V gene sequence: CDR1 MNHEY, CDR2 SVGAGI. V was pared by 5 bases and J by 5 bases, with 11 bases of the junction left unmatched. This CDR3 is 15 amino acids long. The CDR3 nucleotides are TGTGCCAGCAGTCCGATCAGGGGGTCATGGGAGACCCAGTACTTC. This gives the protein CASSPIRGSWETQYF.

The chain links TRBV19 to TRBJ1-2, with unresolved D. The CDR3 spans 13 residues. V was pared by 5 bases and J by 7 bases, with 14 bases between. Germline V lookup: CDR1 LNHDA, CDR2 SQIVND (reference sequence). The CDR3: CASSPGALSGYTF. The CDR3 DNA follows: TGTGCCAGTAGTCCCGGCGCCCTTAGTGGCTACACCTTC.

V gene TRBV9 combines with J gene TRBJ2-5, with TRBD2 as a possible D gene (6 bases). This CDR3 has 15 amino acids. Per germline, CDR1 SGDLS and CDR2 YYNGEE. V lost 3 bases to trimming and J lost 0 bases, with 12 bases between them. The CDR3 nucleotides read TGTGCCAGCAGCGGGGGGACTGGCCACCAAGAGACCCAGTACTTC. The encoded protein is CASSGGTGHQETQYF. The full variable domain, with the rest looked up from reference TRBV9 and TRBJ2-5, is DSGVTQTPKHLITATGQRVTLRCSPRSGDLSVYWYQQSLDQGLQFLIQYYNGEERAKGNILERFSAQQFPDLHSELNLSSLELGDSALYFCASSGGTGHQETQYFGPGTRLLVL.

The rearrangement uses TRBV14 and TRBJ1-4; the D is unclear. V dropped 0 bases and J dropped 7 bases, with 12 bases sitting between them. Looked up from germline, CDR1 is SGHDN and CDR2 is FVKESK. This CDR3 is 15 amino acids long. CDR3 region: CASSQEVAYVEKLFF. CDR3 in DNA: TGTGCCAGCAGCCAAGAAGTCGCCTACGTTGAAAAACTGTTTTTT. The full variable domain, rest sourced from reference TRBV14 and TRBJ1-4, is EAGVTQFPSHSVIEKGQTVTLRCDPISGHDNLYWYRRVMGKEIKFLLHFVKESKQDESGMPNNRFLAERTGGTYSTLKVQPAELEDSGVYFCASSQEVAYVEKLFFGSGTQLSVL.

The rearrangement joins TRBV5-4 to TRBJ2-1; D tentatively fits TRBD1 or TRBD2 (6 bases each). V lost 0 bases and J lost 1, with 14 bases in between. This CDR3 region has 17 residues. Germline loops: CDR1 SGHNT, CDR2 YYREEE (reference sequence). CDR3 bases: TGTGCCAGCAGCTTGGAATTAGGGGGGAGGTCCTACAATGAGCAGTTCTTC. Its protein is CASSLELGGRSYNEQFF.

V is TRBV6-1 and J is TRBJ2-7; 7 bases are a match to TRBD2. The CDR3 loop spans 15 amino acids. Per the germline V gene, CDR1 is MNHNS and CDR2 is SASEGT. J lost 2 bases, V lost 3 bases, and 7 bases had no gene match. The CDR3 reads CASSEGLAVTYEQYF. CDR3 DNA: TGTGCCAGCAGTGAGGGTCTAGCGGTTACCTACGAGCAGTACTTC.

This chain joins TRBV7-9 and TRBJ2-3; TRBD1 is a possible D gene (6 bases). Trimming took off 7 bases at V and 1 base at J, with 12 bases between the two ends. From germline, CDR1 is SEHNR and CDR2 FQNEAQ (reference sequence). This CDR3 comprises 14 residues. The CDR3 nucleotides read TGTGCCAGCACTTGGGACACCCGCACAGATACGCAGTATTTT. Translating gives CASTWDTRTDTQYF. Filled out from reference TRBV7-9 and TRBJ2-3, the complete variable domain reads DTGVSQNPRHKITKRGQNVTFRCDPISEHNRLYWYRQTLGQGPEFLTYFQNEAQLEKSRLLSDRFSAERPKGSFSTLEIQRTEQGDSAMYLCASTWDTRTDTQYFGPGTRLTVL.

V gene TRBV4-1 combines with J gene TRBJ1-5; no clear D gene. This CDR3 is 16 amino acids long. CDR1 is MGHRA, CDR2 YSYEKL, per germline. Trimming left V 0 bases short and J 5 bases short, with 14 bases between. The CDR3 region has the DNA TGCGCCAGCAGCCAAGATCCCCCGGAGGCCTATCAGCCCCAGCATTTT. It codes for CASSQDPPEAYQPQHF.

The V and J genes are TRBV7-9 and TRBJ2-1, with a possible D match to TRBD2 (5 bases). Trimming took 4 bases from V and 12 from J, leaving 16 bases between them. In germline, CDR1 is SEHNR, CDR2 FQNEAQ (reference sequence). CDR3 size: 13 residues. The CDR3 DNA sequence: TGTGCCAGCAGCTCCACAGTCGGGGTGAGGCAGTTCTTC. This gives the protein CASSSTVGVRQFF.